This T cell receptor beta chain originates from a study of a mutant IDH1 vaccine in newly diagnosed glioma. Study information: In some groups vaccination began 4-6 weeks post-radiotherapy; others received it with temozolomide. The sex distribution of treated patients was roughly 62% male and roughly 40% female, with a mean age of around 40 years. Study-wide findings and caveats: Variations in leading peripheral T cell clonotypes appeared to have no connection with pseudoprogression.

Some clones are missing from TCRdb's copy, which holds only in-frame ones; the method was immunoSEQ multiplex PCR. In the table there are about 38,000 clones, 81% of which are singletons. Time point described: week 5, during vaccination. Doses of 300 ug of mutant IDH1 20-mer peptide were given with topical imiquimod. Astrocytomas found in donors were new, WHO grade 3 or 4, IDH1-mutant and ATRX-lost. As to this clone: Its antigen is unknown.

Germline loops: CDR1 LNHDA, CDR2 SQIVND (reference sequence). Germline trimming cut 4 bases from V and 4 bases from J; bases unmatched to any gene: 8. This CDR3 has 15 amino acids. This TCR came from a man aged 45 to 65 with glioma. Specimen: PBMCs, collected from a glioma patient whose treatment included an IDH1 peptide vaccine. The chain joins TRBV19 to TRBJ2-7, with 9 bases that match TRBD1. CDR3 coding DNA: TGTGCCAGTAGTACTCGACAGGGGGGGTTGTACGAGCAGTACTTC. The encoded protein is CASSTRQGGLYEQYF.